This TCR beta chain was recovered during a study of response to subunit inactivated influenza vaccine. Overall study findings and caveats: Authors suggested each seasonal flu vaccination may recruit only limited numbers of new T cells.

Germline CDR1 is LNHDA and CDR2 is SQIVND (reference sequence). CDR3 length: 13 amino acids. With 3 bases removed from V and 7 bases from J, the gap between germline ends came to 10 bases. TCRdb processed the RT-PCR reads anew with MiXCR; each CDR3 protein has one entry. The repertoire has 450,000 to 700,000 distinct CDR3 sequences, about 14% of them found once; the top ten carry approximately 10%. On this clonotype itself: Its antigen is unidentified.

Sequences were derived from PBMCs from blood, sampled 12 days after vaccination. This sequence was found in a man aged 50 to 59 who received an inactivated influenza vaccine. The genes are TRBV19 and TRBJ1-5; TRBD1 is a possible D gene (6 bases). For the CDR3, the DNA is TGTGCCAGTAGTATTGGGGGGCCGCAGCCCCAGCATTTT. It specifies CASSIGGPQPQHF. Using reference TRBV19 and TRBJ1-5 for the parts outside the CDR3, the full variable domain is DGGITQSPKYLFRKEGQNVTLSCEQNLNHDAMYWYRQDPGQGLRLIYYSQIVNDFQKGDIAEGYSVSREKKESFPLTVTSAQKNPTAFYLCASSIGGPQPQHFGDGTRLSIL.